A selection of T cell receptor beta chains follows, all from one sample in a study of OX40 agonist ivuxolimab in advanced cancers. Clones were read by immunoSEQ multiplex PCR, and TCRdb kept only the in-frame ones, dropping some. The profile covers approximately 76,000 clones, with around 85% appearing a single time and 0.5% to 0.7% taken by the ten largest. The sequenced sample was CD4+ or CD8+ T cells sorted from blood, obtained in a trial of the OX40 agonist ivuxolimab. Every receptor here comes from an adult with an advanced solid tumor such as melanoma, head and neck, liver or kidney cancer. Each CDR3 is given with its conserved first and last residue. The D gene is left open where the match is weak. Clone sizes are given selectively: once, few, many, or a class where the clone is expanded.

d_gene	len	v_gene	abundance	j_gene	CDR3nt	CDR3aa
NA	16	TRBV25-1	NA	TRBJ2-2	TGTGCCAGCAGCCCGGAGAAGGGGGGGAACACCGGGGAGCTGTTTTTT	CASSPEKGGNTGELFF
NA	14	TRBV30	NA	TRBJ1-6	TGTGCCGCAACATTAGGGCAGGTCAATTCACCCCTCCACTTT	CAATLGQVNSPLHF
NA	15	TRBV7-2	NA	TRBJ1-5	TGTGCCAGCAGCTTAGGGCCGGACAGAAATCAGCCCCAGCATTTT	CASSLGPDRNQPQHF
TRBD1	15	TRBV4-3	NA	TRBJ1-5	TGCGCCAGCAGCCAAGAGGAAGGGGGCTGGCAGCCCCAGCATTTT	CASSQEEGGWQPQHF
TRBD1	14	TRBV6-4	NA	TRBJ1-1	TGTGCCAGCAGTGACTCGAACAGGGGCACTGAAGCTTTCTTT	CASSDSNRGTEAFF
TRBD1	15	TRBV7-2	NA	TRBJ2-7	TGTGCCAGCAGCGTCGCCGGGACAGGGGAGTACGAGCAGTACTTC	CASSVAGTGEYEQYF
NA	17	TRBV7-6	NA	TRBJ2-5	TGTGCCAGCAGCTTAGAGGGTGGAACCCTCCTGGGGGAGACCCAGTACTTC	CASSLEGGTLLGETQYF
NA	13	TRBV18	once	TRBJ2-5	TGTGCCAGCTCACCACCTACGCAGGAGACCCAGTACTTC	CASSPPTQETQYF
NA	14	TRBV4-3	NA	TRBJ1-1	TGCGCCAGCAGCCAAGATTATCAGGGATCTAGAGCTTTCTTT	CASSQDYQGSRAFF
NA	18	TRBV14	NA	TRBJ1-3	TGTGCCAGCAGCCGAAGACAAAGGGCAGCCAGCTCTGGAAACACCATATATTTT	CASSRRQRAASSGNTIYF
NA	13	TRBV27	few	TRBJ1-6	TGTGCCAGCAGCCGATCGGCGAACTCACCCCTCCACTTT	CASSRSANSPLHF
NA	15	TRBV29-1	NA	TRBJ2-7	TGCAGCGTTGAACTCCGACAGGTGGGGGGCTACGAGCAGTACTTC	CSVELRQVGGYEQYF
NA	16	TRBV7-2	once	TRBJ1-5	TGTGCCAGCAGCTTGAGCCGGGCCCCCGGTCAAGGGCCCCAGCATTTT	CASSLSRAPGQGPQHF
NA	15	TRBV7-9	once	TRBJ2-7	TGTGCCAGCAGCTTAGGGTCGTCCTTACCCTACGAGCAGTACTTC	CASSLGSSLPYEQYF
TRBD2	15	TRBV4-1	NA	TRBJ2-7	TGCGCCAGCAGCCAGGTCGGGGGGACCCCTTACGAGCAGTACTTC	CASSQVGGTPYEQYF
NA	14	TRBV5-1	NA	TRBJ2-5	TGCGCCAGCAGCTTGAGGCGGGCAGGAGAGACCCAGTACTTC	CASSLRRAGETQYF
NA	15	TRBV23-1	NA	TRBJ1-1	TGCGCCAGCAGCCCTTTCAGGGGCGAAAACACTGAAGCTTTCTTT	CASSPFRGENTEAFF
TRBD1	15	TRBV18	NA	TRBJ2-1	TGTGCCAGCTCACTATTCCCGGGACAGGGCAATGAGCAGTTCTTC	CASSLFPGQGNEQFF
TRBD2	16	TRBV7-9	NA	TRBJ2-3	TGTGCCAGCAGCCCTTGGGGGGGTGGTAGCACAGATACGCAGTATTTT	CASSPWGGGSTDTQYF
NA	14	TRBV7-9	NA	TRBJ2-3	TGTGCCAGCAGGTACGAGGGGTCCCCAGGTACGCAGTATTTT	CASRYEGSPGTQYF
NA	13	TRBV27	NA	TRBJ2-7	TGTGCCAGCAGTTTCCAGGGAAACTACGAGCAGTACTTC	CASSFQGNYEQYF
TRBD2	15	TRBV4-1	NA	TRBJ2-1	TGCGCCAGCAGCCTAGCGGGACTAGAGGGCAATGAGCAGTTCTTC	CASSLAGLEGNEQFF
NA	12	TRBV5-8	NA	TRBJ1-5	TGTGCCAGCAGCTTGGTTAATCAGCCCCAGCATTTT	CASSLVNQPQHF
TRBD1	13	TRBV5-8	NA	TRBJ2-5	TGTGCCAGCAGCTTGGACAGGGGAGAGACCCAGTACTTC	CASSLDRGETQYF
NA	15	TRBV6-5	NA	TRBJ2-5	TGTGCCAGCAGTTCCCCGGCAGAGTGGGGCGAGACCCAGTACTTC	CASSSPAEWGETQYF
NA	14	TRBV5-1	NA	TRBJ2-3	TGCGCCAGCAGTGAGGGCTTTACCACAGATACGCAGTATTTT	CASSEGFTTDTQYF
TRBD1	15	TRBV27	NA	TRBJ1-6	TGTGCCAGCAGTGCCCACGACAGGGGCGACTCACCCCTCCACTTT	CASSAHDRGDSPLHF
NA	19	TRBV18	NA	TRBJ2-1	TGTGCCAGCTCACCACCGAGACTAACTACACTGAGCTCCTACAATGAGCAGTTCTTC	CASSPPRLTTLSSYNEQFF
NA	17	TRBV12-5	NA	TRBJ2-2	TGTGCTAGTGGTTTGGTGGTTCAGGGTGGATTCACCGGGGAGCTGTTTTTT	CASGLVVQGGFTGELFF
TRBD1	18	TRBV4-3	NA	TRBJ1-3	TGCGCCAGCAGCCAAGATACTCTCGTCAGGGGGAGTGGAAACACCATATATTTT	CASSQDTLVRGSGNTIYF
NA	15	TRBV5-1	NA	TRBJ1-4	TGCGCCAGCAGCTTGGCCGGGGGGACTAATGAAAAACTGTTTTTT	CASSLAGGTNEKLFF
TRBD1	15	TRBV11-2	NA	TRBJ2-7	TGTGCCAGCAGTCGATCCGGAGGACAGGCCTACGAGCAGTACTTC	CASSRSGGQAYEQYF